A single sample gave rise to the 20 T cell receptor beta chains below, sequenced in a study of shared clonotypes between healthy human individuals. Produced via immunoSEQ multiplex PCR; TCRdb's table is partial and in-frame only. The sample records about 2.4 million clones, approximately 93% being singletons. The sequenced sample consisted of naive CD4+ T cells from PBMCs. Indicated subset: CD45RA+ positively selected. Receptor source: a man younger than 30 in good health. Some clones in this sample may be carry-over from other donors' samples.

This rearrangement joins TRBV11-1 to TRBJ2-7; weak D call: TRBD2 (5 bases). Germline-derived CDR1 and CDR2 are SGHAT and FQDESV (reference sequence). The CDR3 is 13 residues long. Trimming cost V 5 bases and J 3 bases, with 11 bases left between them. CDR3 nucleotides: TGTGCCAGCAGCCAACTAGAAGTCTACGAGCAGTACTTC. As protein: CASSQLEVYEQYF.

The chain recombines TRBV7-9 with TRBJ2-7, with 9 bases aligning to TRBD1. V lost 1 base and J lost 4; bases outside the gene matches: 8. The CDR3 runs to 16 residues. Germline CDR1 and CDR2: SEHNR and FQNEAQ (reference sequence). The CDR3 region is CASSLDPGQGRYEQYF. The CDR3 nucleotides are TGTGCCAGCAGCTTAGATCCGGGACAGGGAAGATACGAGCAGTACTTC.

The V call is TRBV18, the J call TRBJ1-5; D ambiguous. CDR1 KGHSH and CDR2 LQKENI come from the germline V gene. The CDR3 covers 13 residues. V was cut by 3 bases and J by 10 bases, with 13 bases left in between. The CDR3 loop is CASSPPGRGPQHF. The CDR3 DNA is TGTGCCAGCTCACCCCCGGGTCGCGGTCCCCAGCATTTT.

The chain couples TRBV5-6 to TRBJ2-7; D is perhaps TRBD1 (6 bases). This CDR3 comprises 14 residues. Germline CDR1 reads SGHDT; CDR2 reads YYEEEE. Trimming left V 3 bases short and J 4 bases short, with 14 bases between. This CDR3 reads CASSSLGQFYEQYF. DNA of the CDR3: TGTGCCAGCAGCTCCCTTGGACAGTTTTACGAGCAGTACTTC.

This clone was picked up one time. The genes are TRBV5-1 and TRBJ2-5; TRBD1 matches at 8 bases. The end of the DNA fits TRBJ2-7 better, so the J call may be wrong. This CDR3 region has 13 residues. Germline values: CDR1 SGHRS, CDR2 YFSETQ. CDR3 sequence (DNA): TGCGCCAGCAGCTTGGACAGGGGGAACGAGCAGTACTTC. Encoded protein: CASSLDRGNEQYF.

To note about this clone: This specimen includes other DNA sequences encoding the same CDR3. The chain carries TRBV27 and TRBJ2-2, with TRBD2 matching 12 bases. The length of the CDR3 is 15 residues. The V and J ends lost 5 bases and 5 bases, in that order; junction bases with no gene match: 3. Germline CDR1 and CDR2: MNHEY and SMNVEV (reference sequence). The CDR3 spells CASSLAGGRTGELFF. The CDR3 nucleotides are TGTGCCAGCAGTCTAGCGGGAGGGAGGACCGGGGAGCTGTTTTTT.

The V call is TRBV4-1, the J call TRBJ1-1; 9 bases line up with TRBD1. CDR1 is MGHRA, CDR2 YSYEKL, per germline. V shed 4 bases and J 2 bases; nucleotides not matched to a gene: 14. CDR3 size: 18 residues. The CDR3 spells CASSPTPFQTGGNTEAFF. The CDR3 DNA reads as TGCGCCAGCAGCCCAACGCCCTTTCAGACAGGGGGTAACACTGAAGCTTTCTTT.

V is TRBV5-1 and J is TRBJ2-3; TRBD2 matches 15 bases. The CDR3 length is 16 residues. Germline V gene data show CDR1 as SGHRS and CDR2 as YFSETQ. J gave up 8 bases and V 4 bases, and 8 bases lay outside the gene matches. Written as DNA, the CDR3 is TGCGCCAGCAGCCTACCGGGACTAGCGGGAGGCGCTACGCAGTATTTT. Translation gives CASSLPGLAGGATQYF.

The chain links TRBV6-1 to TRBJ2-1; 9 bases are shared with TRBD1. Unmatched junction bases numbered 6, after V lost 6 bases and J lost 6 bases. This CDR3 is built from 14 residues. Looked up from germline, CDR1 is MNHNS and CDR2 is SASEGT. CDR3 amino acids: CASRGRQGGNEQFF. For the CDR3, the DNA is TGTGCCAGCAGAGGACGACAGGGGGGCAATGAGCAGTTCTTC.

CDR3 sequence (DNA): TGTGCCAGCAGTGAGGGGGGCTCACCCCTCCACTTT. Translated: CASSEGGSPLHF. The V and J genes are TRBV27 and TRBJ1-6, with D perhaps TRBD1 (6 bases). The germline V gene has CDR1 MNHEY and CDR2 SMNVEV (reference sequence). Trimming cost V 5 bases and J 10 bases, with 9 bases left between them. The CDR3 spans 12 residues.

The gene calls are TRBV28 and TRBJ1-3; D is undetermined. CDR1 and CDR2 from the germline V gene are MDHEN and SYDVKM. CDR3 length: 13 residues. V lost 7 bases and J lost 2, with 9 bases in between. This CDR3 reads CASKGVPGNTIYF. In DNA form, the CDR3 reads TGTGCCAGCAAGGGAGTGCCTGGAAACACCATATATTTT.

The chain carries TRBV5-1 and TRBJ2-2; 8 bases match TRBD1. V lost 9 bases, J lost 0 bases, and 7 bases stayed unmatched. Germline values: CDR1 SGHRS, CDR2 YFSETQ. CDR3 length: 15 residues. This CDR3 reads CATQSTGANTGELFF. In nucleotides, the CDR3 is TGCGCCACCCAATCGACAGGGGCGAACACCGGGGAGCTGTTTTTT.

To note about this clone: The sample contains more than one DNA sequence encoding this CDR3. V gene TRBV5-1 combines with J gene TRBJ1-4; D gene uncertain. V lost 0 bases and J lost 4, with 10 bases in between. Germline V CDR1 and CDR2: SGHRS, YFSETQ. This CDR3 has 15 amino acids. The DNA of the CDR3 is TGCGCCAGCAGCTTGGCCGCAGGTGGTAATGAAAAACTGTTTTTT. Residues: CASSLAAGGNEKLFF.

The chain links TRBV28 to TRBJ2-3; no clear D gene. CDR3 size: 12 residues. Germline V gene lookup returns CDR1 MDHEN and CDR2 SYDVKM. The ends were cut back, 8 bases at V and 3 bases at J, with 9 bases in the middle. CDR3 amino acids: CASGLETDTQYF. CDR3 nucleotides: TGTGCCAGCGGCCTAGAGACAGATACGCAGTATTTT.

The genes are TRBV5-5 and TRBJ1-1; 9 bases line up with TRBD1. The V and J ends lost 10 bases and 4 bases, in that order; junction bases with no gene match: 11. The germline CDR1 and CDR2 sequences are SGHKS and YYEKEE (reference sequence). CDR3 length: 14 amino acids. CDR3: CAGSTGTGLTEAFF. The DNA for the CDR3 is TGTGCCGGGTCTACGGGGACAGGGCTCACTGAAGCTTTCTTT.

This CDR3 is CASSGLGNSPLHF. The CDR3 nucleotides read TGTGCCAGCAGTGGACTGGGGAATTCACCCCTCCACTTT. The chain links TRBV6-5 to TRBJ1-6, with D uncertain. The CDR3 has 13 amino acids. CDR1 MNHEY and CDR2 SVGAGI come from the germline V gene. Deletions cut 5 bases from V and 7 bases from J, with 9 bases between.

This chain links TRBV7-9 with TRBJ1-3; 7 bases are a match to TRBD1. V lost 5 bases to trimming and J lost 2 bases; unmatched junction nucleotides: 12. Germline V lookup: CDR1 SEHNR, CDR2 FQNEAQ (reference sequence). The CDR3 runs 17 residues. CDR3 region: CASSHGTEGIAGNTIYF. The CDR3 DNA is TGTGCCAGCAGCCACGGGACAGAGGGAATCGCTGGAAACACCATATATTTT.

The V gene is TRBV7-3, the J gene TRBJ2-2; D not resolved. V gave up 2 bases and J gave up 4 bases, with 8 bases separating them. The CDR3 extends over 14 amino acids. Germline CDR1 SGHTA, CDR2 FQGTGA. Here the CDR3 DNA reads TGTGCCAGCAGCTTATTATGGGGCACCGGGGAGCTGTTTTTT. Protein: CASSLLWGTGELFF.

Turning to this clone: At the DNA level, this CDR3 is encoded by other sequences in the same sample as well. The CDR3, as DNA: TGTGCCAGCAGCTTAAGGGACAGGGCAGATACGCAGTATTTT. Translation: CASSLRDRADTQYF. The chain links TRBV7-3 to TRBJ2-3; TRBD1 matches at 9 bases. The length of the CDR3 is 14 residues. The germline gives CDR1 SGHTA, CDR2 FQGTGA. V lost 1 base and J lost 4; bases outside the gene matches: 0.

The sample holds one count of this clone. This chain joins TRBV10-2 and TRBJ2-1; 9 nucleotides match TRBD2. Losses at the gene ends were 2 bases for V and 7 bases for J; bases not matched to a gene: 6. Germline V gene lookup returns CDR1 WSHSY and CDR2 SAAADI. The CDR3 is made up of 15 amino acids. CDR3 nucleotide sequence: TGCGCCAGCAGTGAGGCGGGAGGGCCTAGGAATGAGCAGTTCTTC. Protein product: CASSEAGGPRNEQFF.